The sequence of this T cell receptor beta chain was determined in a study of blood T cell repertoires in COVID-19 (dated by TCRdb to the early 2020s). For the study in its entirety: Samples from collaborators originated in the United States, Italy and Spain and spanned both the acute and convalescent phases of COVID-19. The material from the prospective study consisted of cDNA or gDNA derived from T cells, B-cell-depleted T cells, or PBMCs. Subjects who had been exposed to COVID-19, were actively infected with it, or had recovered from it provided the deeply sampled blood TCRbeta repertoires that made up the dataset. The repertoires were released in a freely available public database meant as a resource for research on the immune response to SARS-CoV-2. The samples were drawn from two sources: the first 160 participants of the ongoing ImmuneRACE study, and 950 to 1,500 subjects contributed by 6 global collaborators. Nearly every sample came with metadata listing a de-identified subject ID, COVID-19 status, age in years and sex. Where available, HLA class I and class II types were obtained from metadata supplied by the sample provider rather than from assay-based typing. Overall study results and their limits: The amount of clinical and demographic metadata varied by source and participant and was provided uncurated.

In the case of this clone: Its specific antigen is unknown. There are no base qualities to consult, and no much larger clone falls within one base.

The CDR3 measures 16 amino acids from cysteine to phenylalanine. Here the CDR3 DNA is all that survives: 48 bases in frame from base 1. Via the germline V gene (reference sequence), CDR1 is MNHNY and CDR2 SVGAGI. At the junction V is shortened by 2 bases and J by 4 bases, with 17 bases in between. Whole blood was collected in K2EDTA tubes by collaborating institutions according to the institutions' own protocols. Collaborator samples were shipped for TCRbeta analysis as frozen whole blood, isolated PBMCs, or DNA extracted from either sample type. TCRbeta CDR3 regions were amplified from genomic DNA using the immunoSEQ Assay, a bias-controlled multiplex PCR. The authors' pipeline ran thus. Nucleated cell counts per sample were estimated from amplification of reference gene primers within the assay. Sequence reads were collapsed and filtered to measure the absolute abundance of every unique TCRbeta CDR3 rearrangement. Productive Simpson clonality was computed per sample as the square root of Simpson's diversity index over productive rearrangements. In its TCRdb copy, this immuneACCESS table keeps in-frame sequences only and misses some clones. Where compared with another copy, unresolved V genes explain less than half of these, and the others have no known cause. V, J and clone size are those of that table, while D and trimming were read from the DNA. The sample table holds around 19,000 clones, of which 80% to 90% were seen once. The ten top clones hold roughly 8.3% of the sample.

The V gene is TRBV6-6 and the J gene is TRBJ1-2, with TRBD1 perhaps the D gene, on 6 matching bases. Sequencing was performed on peripheral blood. The TCR sequence derives from a human donor in a cohort sampled during active COVID-19. The donor label of this sample is uncertain. CDR3 region: CASSYLIEQGPYGYTF. The sequenced DNA is TGTGCCAGCAGTTACCTTATTGAACAGGGTCCCTATGGCTACACCTTC.